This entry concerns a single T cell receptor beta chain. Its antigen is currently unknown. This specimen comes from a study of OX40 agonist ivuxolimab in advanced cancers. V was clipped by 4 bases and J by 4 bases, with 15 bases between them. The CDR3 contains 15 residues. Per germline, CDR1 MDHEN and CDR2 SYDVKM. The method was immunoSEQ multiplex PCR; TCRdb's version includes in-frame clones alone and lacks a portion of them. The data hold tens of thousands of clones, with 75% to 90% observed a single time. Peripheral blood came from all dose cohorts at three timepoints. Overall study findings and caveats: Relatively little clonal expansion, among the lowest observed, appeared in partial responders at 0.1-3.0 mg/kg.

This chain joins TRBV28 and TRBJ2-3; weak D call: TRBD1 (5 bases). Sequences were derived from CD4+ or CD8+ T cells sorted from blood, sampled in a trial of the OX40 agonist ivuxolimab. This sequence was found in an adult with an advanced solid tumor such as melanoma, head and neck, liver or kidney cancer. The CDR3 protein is CASSSTPTRADTQYF. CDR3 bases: TGTGCCAGCAGTTCAACCCCGACCAGGGCAGATACGCAGTATTTT.